This TCR beta chain emerged from a study of T-cell memory formation after mild COVID-19. Study information: TCR clustering was largely donor specific.

Trimming took 4 bases from V and 1 from J; bases not matched to a gene: 7. Germline V gene sequence: CDR1 SEHNR, CDR2 FQNEAQ (reference sequence). The CDR3 covers 17 residues. This clonotype was seen many times. Its antigen is not known. Study-wide results and caveats: Some responding clones appeared in pre-infection memory, suggesting cross-reactive memory joined.

TCRdb used MiXCR to reprocess the 5' RACE reads, holding one entry per CDR3 protein. Of some 120,000 distinct CDR3 sequences listed, roughly 15% are singletons. The specimen sequenced was PBMCs or a T cell subset sorted from them (not recorded which). This chain connects TRBV7-9 to TRBJ2-7, with 13 bases identical to TRBD2. The sequence was collected from an adult woman who had mild COVID-19 (a few samples of this study predate the infection). Cell type and time point are not known. In DNA form, the CDR3 reads TGTGCCAGCAGCTCGGGACTAGCGGGGCGATTTTCCTACGAGCAGTACTTC. It codes for CASSSGLAGRFSYEQYF.